The rows below give T cell receptor beta chains drawn from one sample of a study of cytomegalovirus exposure and HLA in healthy donors. TCRdb's copy holds only in-frame clones and misses some; the assay was immunoSEQ multiplex PCR. The table records tens of thousands of clones, around three quarters of them present only once. Input material: PBMCs. These receptors originate from a middle-aged man in good health and CMV-seronegative. CDR3s leave out the opening cysteine and the closing phenylalanine or tryptophan.

j_call	v_call	cdr3_aa
TRBJ1-5	TRBV7-2	ASSLIPGSNQPQH
TRBJ2-7	TRBV5-6	ASSFDRDLGAQY
TRBJ2-6	TRBV7-3	ASSRGLAGIPSGANVLT
TRBJ1-4	TRBV6-1	ASSEGQGWTNEKLF
TRBJ1-5	TRBV6-6	ASSYRTRDNQPQH
TRBJ2-7	TRBV10-3	AIRDSTYEQY
TRBJ1-4	TRBV27	ASSLWGDSSEKLF
TRBJ2-7	TRBV27	ASSVSRKQY
TRBJ1-2	TRBV5-1	ASSPTGGNLYGYT
TRBJ2-1	TRBV29-1	SVRGAVYNEQF
TRBJ2-6	TRBV18	ASSRTGQSSGANVLT
TRBJ2-7	TRBV2	ASRKWDTTYEQY
TRBJ1-3	TRBV30	AWAGTGSHGVSGNTIY
TRBJ2-7	TRBV15	ATSPPGQRGSYEQY
TRBJ1-5	TRBV27	ASSPLPGKRGPYSNQPQH
TRBJ1-5	TRBV30	AWSAQTPYSNQPQH
TRBJ2-1	TRBV5-1	ASSLGGEYNEQF
TRBJ2-5	TRBV28	ASSRGRVETQY
TRBJ1-1	TRBV7-3	ASSPIAGATEAF
TRBJ1-2	TRBV6-5	ASSYKQGVGYT
TRBJ1-5	TRBV30	AWSVPPQTGGWSQPQH
TRBJ2-1	TRBV7-2	ASRPRAGDNEQF
TRBJ1-3	TRBV15	ATSRVQGTSGNTIY
TRBJ2-2	TRBV6-1	ASSRTTGELF
TRBJ2-2	TRBV4-3	ASSPRLGGNTGELF
TRBJ1-5	TRBV19	ASSIGQNSNQPQH
TRBJ1-5	TRBV18	ASSLGTDSNQPQH
TRBJ2-1	TRBV7-9	ASSWDGSSYNEQF
TRBJ2-7	TRBV9	ASSVTGTSAFGEQY
TRBJ2-7	TRBV27	ASSPWTSFPYEQY
TRBJ2-5	TRBV15	ATSRNGDSEETQY
TRBJ2-3	TRBV19	ASSIGEGQSDTQY
TRBJ2-1	TRBV29-1	SVEMDINEQF
TRBJ2-2	TRBV2	ASSTAGTGELF
TRBJ1-1	TRBV27	ASSLSHRGRGTEAF
TRBJ1-1	TRBV27	ASTLTGAGGTEAF
TRBJ2-2	TRBV6-6	ASQALNTGELF
TRBJ1-3	TRBV19	ASSILADSGNTIY
TRBJ2-5	TRBV19	ASSIGLAGETQY
TRBJ2-1	TRBV6-6	ASSRSGGEGYNEQF
TRBJ1-5	TRBV27	ASSLVRTRNQPQH
TRBJ2-1	TRBV6-5	ASSYQGLAGGNEQF
TRBJ2-1	TRBV7-7	ASSPFPSGSSYNEQF
TRBJ1-2	TRBV7-9	ASDLGPGDGYT
TRBJ2-5	TRBV7-6	ASSLVARETQY
TRBJ2-7	TRBV5-1	ASSFGTSYEQY
TRBJ2-5	TRBV5-1	ASSNTGGPQETQY
TRBJ2-3	TRBV5-1	ASSPSGRAGDTQY
TRBJ2-1	TRBV18	ASSPLAGRPNEQF
TRBJ1-1	TRBV4-2	ASSQEGQGLNTEAF
TRBJ2-7	TRBV14	ASSQGDRVAQY
TRBJ1-5	TRBV10-2	ASSGTGSTNQPQH
TRBJ2-7	TRBV29-1	SVRSGITYEQY
TRBJ1-1	TRBV30	AWKWGGTEAF